The 18 T cell receptor beta chains below all came from one sample that was sequenced in a study of cytomegalovirus exposure and HLA in healthy donors. Primers included in the PCR were 60 Vbeta and 13 Jbeta primers. TCRdb's table, derived via immunoSEQ multiplex PCR, lists solely in-frame clones and lacks some. The sample has over 60,000 clones, 65% to 80% seen once; the top ten hold approximately 13%. The sequenced material came from PBMCs. The receptor set was obtained from a man in his 70s in good health and CMV-seronegative.

V usage is TRBV7-9 and J usage is TRBJ2-7; D is unclear. The CDR3 consists of 12 residues. Germline V gives CDR1 SEHNR, CDR2 FQNEAQ (reference sequence). Trimming left V 2 bases short and J 4 bases short, with 6 bases between. CDR3 nucleotide sequence: TGTGCCAGCAGCTTAAGAGGATACGAGCAGTACTTC. Translating gives CASSLRGYEQYF.

The V call is TRBV15, the J call TRBJ2-2, with 8 bases matching TRBD1. Germline CDR1 is LNHNV and CDR2 is YYDKDF (reference sequence). The V gene end was trimmed by 2 bases and the J gene end by 5 bases; junction bases not matched to a gene: 4. This CDR3 is 15 amino acids long. CDR3 region: CATSRLTGVTGELFF. The CDR3 DNA reads TGTGCCACCAGCAGATTGACAGGGGTTACCGGGGAGCTGTTTTTT.

The gene calls are TRBV14 and TRBJ1-2; no definite D call. V was pared by 3 bases and J by 4 bases, with 15 bases between. This CDR3 spans 15 amino acids. Germline V gives CDR1 SGHDN, CDR2 FVKESK. The CDR3 sequence: CASSHTGNEGYGYTF. CDR3 nucleotides: TGTGCCAGCAGCCACACCGGGAACGAGGGCTATGGCTACACCTTC. The variable domain in full, completed from reference TRBV14 and TRBJ1-2, reads EAGVTQFPSHSVIEKGQTVTLRCDPISGHDNLYWYRRVMGKEIKFLLHFVKESKQDESGMPNNRFLAERTGGTYSTLKVQPAELEDSGVYFCASSHTGNEGYGYTFGSGTRLTVV.

J is TRBJ2-3 and V is TRBV5-4; D gene unclear. Germline CDR1 reads SGHNT; CDR2 reads YYREEE (reference sequence). The CDR3 extends over 14 amino acids. Trimming cost V 3 bases and J 0 bases, with 8 bases left between them. CDR3 loop: CASSSATSTDTQYF. The CDR3 DNA reads as TGTGCCAGCAGCTCCGCCACTAGCACAGATACGCAGTATTTT. The whole variable domain, remainder taken from reference TRBV5-4 and TRBJ2-3, is ETGVTQSPTHLIKTRGQQVTLRCSSQSGHNTVSWYQQALGQGPQFIFQYYREEENGRGNFPPRFSGLQFPNYSSELNVNALELDDSALYLCASSSATSTDTQYFGPGTRLTVL.

The chain couples TRBV19 to TRBJ2-7; no definite D call. The ends were cut back, 6 bases at V and 3 bases at J, with 15 bases in the middle. This CDR3 has 14 residues. The germline V gene has CDR1 LNHDA and CDR2 SQIVND (reference sequence). CDR3 amino acids: CASRLRLGSYEQYF. In nucleotides, the CDR3 is TGTGCCAGTAGACTCCGCCTGGGCAGCTACGAGCAGTACTTC.

V usage is TRBV5-1 and J usage is TRBJ1-5; 8 positions agree with TRBD1. The CDR3 sequence is 14 residues long. J was trimmed by 7 bases and V by 1 base; bases with no gene match: 4. Germline-derived CDR1 and CDR2 are SGHRS and YFSETQ. The CDR3 bases are TGCGCCAGCAGCTTGAACAGGGGGGACCAGCCCCAGCATTTT. This codes for CASSLNRGDQPQHF.

The chain combines TRBV5-1 with TRBJ1-4; maybe TRBD1 (6 bases). Germline CDR1 SGHRS, CDR2 YFSETQ. This CDR3 is built from 15 residues. Trimming shortened V by 0 bases and J by 8 bases, and 14 bases separated the two germline ends. The CDR3 nucleotides are TGCGCCAGCAGCTTGGTGGCAGGGGCGGAAGAAAAACTGTTTTTT. Protein product: CASSLVAGAEEKLFF. The full variable domain, with the rest looked up from reference TRBV5-1 and TRBJ1-4, is KAGVTQTPRYLIKTRGQQVTLSCSPISGHRSVSWYQQTPGQGLQFLFEYFSETQRNKGNFPGRFSGRQFSNSRSEMNVSTLELGDSALYLCASSLVAGAEEKLFFGSGTQLSVL.

The chain links TRBV6-1 to TRBJ1-1; possible D gene TRBD1, 5 bases. Trimming left V 6 bases short and J 0 bases short, with 8 bases between. Germline V CDR1 and CDR2: MNHNS, SASEGT. The CDR3 has 13 amino acids. The CDR3 nucleotides are TGTGCCAGCAGGGAGACAGTGAACACTGAAGCTTTCTTT. Translating gives CASRETVNTEAFF.

V usage is TRBV7-6 and J usage is TRBJ1-4, with no clear D. The CDR3 has 13 residues. Per the germline V gene, CDR1 is SGHVS and CDR2 is FNYEAQ. V was shortened by 5 bases and J by 8 bases, with 12 bases between the two germline ends. The CDR3 sequence: CASSPGMVEKLFF. The DNA for the CDR3 is TGTGCCAGCAGCCCCGGGATGGTGGAAAAACTGTTTTTT.

This clone occurred a few times. The chain combines TRBV7-2 with TRBJ2-5; 9 nucleotides match TRBD1. V gave up 5 bases and J gave up 5 bases; unmatched junction bases: 9. CDR3 size: 15 residues. In germline, CDR1 is SGHTA, CDR2 FQGNSA. CDR3 residues: CASSGEGQGVETQYF. The CDR3, as DNA: TGTGCCAGCAGCGGAGAGGGACAGGGAGTGGAGACCCAGTACTTC.

The chain joins TRBV7-6 to TRBJ2-7, with 12 positions matching TRBD2. This CDR3 spans 14 amino acids. CDR1 and CDR2 from the germline V gene are SGHVS and FNYEAQ. Trimming cost V 5 bases and J 3 bases; bases outside gene matches: 2. The CDR3 sequence is CASSQGLAGYEQYF. The CDR3 nucleotides read TGTGCCAGCAGCCAGGGACTAGCGGGCTACGAGCAGTACTTC.

The chain couples TRBV6-6 to TRBJ2-1, with 12 bases aligning to TRBD2. Germline V gene data show CDR1 as MNHNY and CDR2 as SVGAGI (reference sequence). CDR3 length equals 16 residues. V lost 4 bases, J lost 7 bases, and 8 bases stayed unmatched. CDR3 sequence: CASSSLAGGPGNEQFF. CDR3 nucleotides: TGTGCCAGCAGTTCCCTAGCGGGAGGGCCAGGAAATGAGCAGTTCTTC.

The V call is TRBV27, the J call TRBJ1-1; unclear D gene. V lost 6 bases, J lost 2 bases, and 10 bases lay in between. The germline V gene has CDR1 MNHEY and CDR2 SMNVEV (reference sequence). The length of the CDR3 is 13 residues. The CDR3 DNA reads as TGTGCCAGCAGATTCCTACCAAACACTGAAGCTTTCTTT. This encodes CASRFLPNTEAFF.

The chain combines TRBV27 with TRBJ2-6, with D unresolved. Germline lookup yields CDR1 MNHEY and CDR2 SMNVEV (reference sequence). Trimming stripped 2 bases from V and 1 base from J, with 18 bases between. The CDR3 contains 19 residues. The CDR3 region has the DNA TGTGCCAGCAGTTTAAATCAACAGCCGATTTTTTCTGGGGCCAACGTCCTGACTTTC. This translates into CASSLNQQPIFSGANVLTF.

The J gene is TRBJ1-1, the V gene TRBV6-6; TRBD1 aligns across 8 bases. Germline lookup yields CDR1 MNHNY and CDR2 SVGAGI (reference sequence). Germline trimming cut 7 bases from V and 1 base from J; bases unmatched to any gene: 5. This CDR3 comprises 14 residues. This CDR3 is CASKSGGANTEAFF. CDR3 in DNA: TGTGCCAGCAAGTCAGGGGGCGCGAACACTGAAGCTTTCTTT.

The rearrangement links TRBV5-1 to TRBJ2-1; possible D gene TRBD2, 8 bases. The CDR3 length is 17 residues. Germline CDR1 and CDR2: SGHRS and YFSETQ. V lost 4 bases and J lost 8, with 25 bases in between. The CDR3 nucleotides are TGCGCCAGCAGCCCAGCCGGGAGGGGGCGCAGGATGGATGAGCAGTTCTTC. Its protein product is CASSPAGRGRRMDEQFF.

Ten or more counts support this clone. The genes are TRBV5-6 and TRBJ1-3; D is perhaps TRBD1 (6 bases). Between the trimmed V and J ends, which lost 3 bases and 3 bases, there was a span of 10 bases. The germline V gene has CDR1 SGHDT and CDR2 YYEEEE. The CDR3 covers 14 residues. The CDR3 spells CASSSGQHGNTIYF. CDR3 DNA: TGTGCCAGCAGCTCTGGACAGCATGGAAACACCATATATTTT.

The chain uses TRBV7-2 and TRBJ2-7; 8 positions agree with TRBD1. The CDR3 sequence is 15 residues long. Germline CDR1 and CDR2: SGHTA and FQGNSA. V shed 5 bases, J shed 7 bases, and the junction held 13 bases outside the gene matches. The CDR3 DNA is TGTGCCAGCAGCCCCCTACAGGGGGGTACGGGGGAGCAGTACTTC. It encodes CASSPLQGGTGEQYF.